This entry features one T cell receptor (beta chain) sequence. This entry belongs to a study of control samples from healthy donors and cancer patients. Generated by immunoSEQ multiplex PCR, the TCRdb table keeps only in-frame clones and is missing some. Here the sample spans 130,000 or so clones, around 87% being singletons. The V end was cut by 2 bases, the J end by 1 base, with 12 bases between. The CDR3 sequence is 16 residues long. The rearrangement links TRBV23-1 to TRBJ1-5; D is unresolved. TRBV23-1 is an ORF, and what it does is uncertain. Sequencing was carried out using blood. This sequence originates from a man in his forties in good health. As DNA, the CDR3 is TGCGCCAGCAGTCAACGGCGGCAGAAAAGCAATCAGCCCCAGCATTTT. Translating gives CASSQRRQKSNQPQHF.